This TCR beta chain was sequenced for a study of shared clonotypes between healthy human individuals. Original processing notes: Filtering of immunoSEQ junctional sequences could not match full-length read filtering. TCRdb keeps only in-frame clones here, not all; method: immunoSEQ multiplex PCR. The D gene and trimming were derived from the DNA, and the V and J assignments and clone size from that table. Here the sample spans millions of clones, approximately 90% being singletons. The CDR3 contains 16 residues. V shed 5 bases and J 3 bases; nucleotides not matched to a gene: 4. Germline-derived CDR1 and CDR2 are LGHNA and YSLEER.

The rearrangement joins TRBV4-3 to TRBJ1-6; 10 bases fit TRBD1. This clonotype originated in a man younger than 35 in good health. The specimen was naive CD4+ T cells sorted from blood. The subset is: CD45RA+ positively selected. Written as DNA, the CDR3 is TGCGCCAGCAGCGCCCGGACAGGGGGCTATAATTCACCCCTCCACTTT. This translates into CASSARTGGYNSPLHF.